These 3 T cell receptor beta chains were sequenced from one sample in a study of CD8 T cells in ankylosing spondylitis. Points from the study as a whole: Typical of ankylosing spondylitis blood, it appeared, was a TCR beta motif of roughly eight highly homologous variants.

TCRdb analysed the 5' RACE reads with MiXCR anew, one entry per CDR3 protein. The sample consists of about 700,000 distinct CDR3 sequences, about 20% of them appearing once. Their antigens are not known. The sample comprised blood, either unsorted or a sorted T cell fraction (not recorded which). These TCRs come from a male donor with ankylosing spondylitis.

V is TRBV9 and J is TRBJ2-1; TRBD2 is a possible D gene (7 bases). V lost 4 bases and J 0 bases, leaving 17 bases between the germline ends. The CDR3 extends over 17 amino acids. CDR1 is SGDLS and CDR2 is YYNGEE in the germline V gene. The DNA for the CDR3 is TGTGCCAGCAGCAAACGCCCGGGGGGCGCCTCCTACAATGAGCAGTTCTTC. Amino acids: CASSKRPGGASYNEQFF.

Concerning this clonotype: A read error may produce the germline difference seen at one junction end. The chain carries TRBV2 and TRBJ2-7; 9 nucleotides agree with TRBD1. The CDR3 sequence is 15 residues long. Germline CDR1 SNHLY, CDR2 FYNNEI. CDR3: CASSEDRGMIYEQYF. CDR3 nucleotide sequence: TGTGCCAGCAGCGAAGACAGGGGGATGATCTACGAGCAGTACTTC. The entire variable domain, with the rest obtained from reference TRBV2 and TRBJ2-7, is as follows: EPEVTQTPSHQVTQMGQEVILRCVPISNHLYFYWYRQILGQKVEFLVSFYNNEISEKSEIFDDQFSVERPDGSNFTLKIRSTKLEDSAMYFCASSEDRGMIYEQYFGPGTRLTVT.

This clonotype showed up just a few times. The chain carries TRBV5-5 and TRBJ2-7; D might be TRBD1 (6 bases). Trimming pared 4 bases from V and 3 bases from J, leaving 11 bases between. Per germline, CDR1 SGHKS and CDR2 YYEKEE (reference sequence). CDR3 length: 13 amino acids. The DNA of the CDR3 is TGTGCCAGCAGCCGACAGGCCCTCTACGAGCAGTACTTC. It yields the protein CASSRQALYEQYF.